Below, 9 T cell receptor beta chains from the same sample are listed, as sequenced in a study of yellow fever vaccine responses in identical twins. TCRdb passed the RT-PCR reads through MiXCR, listing each CDR3 protein once. Among over 15,000 distinct CDR3 sequences listed, approximately 63% were seen once. Sequenced here: T cells from blood (PBMCs), unsorted or a sorted subset (not recorded which), sampled before or after yellow fever vaccination (not recorded which). These receptors were taken from a woman between 18 and 30 years old who received the yellow fever vaccine.

The table lists this clonotype with a few counts. This chain links TRBV11-3 with TRBJ2-2; D is ambiguous. Trimming removed 5 bases at V and 5 bases at J, with 18 bases between. There are 16 residues in the CDR3. Looked up from germline, CDR1 is SGHNT and CDR2 is YENEEA. The CDR3 DNA sequence: TGTGCCAGCAGCGGCAGGACCCGTGTTATTACCGGGGAGCTGTTTTTT. Encoded protein: CASSGRTRVITGELFF.

In this sample, this clonotype turned up a few times. The chain joins TRBV6-1 to TRBJ2-3; D call uncertain. The germline V and J ends were trimmed by 7 bases and 1 base, with 9 bases remaining between them. Germline loops: CDR1 MNHNS, CDR2 SASEGT. The CDR3 is made up of 13 amino acids. In nucleotides, the CDR3 is TGTGCCAGCAAATTAGGTGGCACAGATACGCAGTATTTT. Its protein product is CASKLGGTDTQYF.

The genes are TRBV3-1 and TRBJ2-5, with 8 bases fitting TRBD2. This CDR3 has 16 amino acids. Germline CDR1 reads LGHDT; CDR2 reads YNNKEL (reference sequence). V shed 2 bases and J 2 bases; nucleotides not matched to a gene: 7. CDR3 nucleotide sequence: TGTGCCAGCAGCCAAATGCATAGCGGGACGCAAGAGACCCAGTACTTC. This gives the protein CASSQMHSGTQETQYF.

This chain links TRBV11-3 with TRBJ2-1; the match to TRBD1 covers 9 bases. CDR1 is SGHNT, CDR2 YENEEA, per germline. CDR3 length equals 15 residues. With V trimmed by 4 bases and J by 1 base, 2 bases remained unmatched. Written as DNA, the CDR3 is TGTGCCAGCAGCTCCGGGACAGGGTCCTACAATGAGCAGTTCTTC. The encoded protein is CASSSGTGSYNEQFF.

This clonotype was counted between two and nine times. The chain combines TRBV19 with TRBJ1-4, with TRBD1 matching over 9 bases. The germline V gene has CDR1 LNHDA and CDR2 SQIVND (reference sequence). V gave up 6 bases and J gave up 8 bases; unmatched junction bases: 4. The CDR3 length is 13 residues. The CDR3 region has the DNA TGTGCCAGTAGCAACAGGGGGCGGGAAAAACTGTTTTTT. It specifies CASSNRGREKLFF.

This clonotype was seen a few times. The rearrangement joins TRBV24-1 to TRBJ2-5; D may be TRBD2 (5 bases). The CDR3 runs to 14 residues. Germline CDR1 and CDR2: KGHDR and SFDVKD. V was cut by 5 bases and J by 3 bases, with 12 bases left in between. This CDR3 reads CATSAPDGEETQYF. For the CDR3, the DNA is TGTGCCACCAGTGCCCCGGACGGGGAAGAGACCCAGTACTTC.

The J gene is TRBJ2-2, the V gene TRBV13, with TRBD2 identical over 8 bases. The CDR3 extends over 15 amino acids. Germline V gene lookup returns CDR1 PRHDT and CDR2 FYEKMQ (reference sequence). J was trimmed by 1 base and V by 7 bases; bases with no gene match: 5. CDR3: CASTLAGENTGELFF. In DNA, the CDR3 is TGTGCCAGCACCCTAGCGGGCGAGAACACCGGGGAGCTGTTTTTT.

V and J are TRBV3-1 and TRBJ2-3; 10 nucleotides agree with TRBD2. Germline CDR1 and CDR2: LGHDT and YNNKEL (reference sequence). The length of the CDR3 is 14 residues. The trim removed 2 bases at V and 8 bases at J, leaving 4 bases unmatched. Here the CDR3 reads CASSQILAGATQYF. The CDR3, as DNA: TGTGCCAGCAGCCAAATTCTAGCGGGGGCTACGCAGTATTTT.

This clonotype was found a few times. V is TRBV5-1 and J is TRBJ2-1; D is possibly TRBD1 (6 bases). Germline V lookup: CDR1 SGHRS, CDR2 YFSETQ. With 5 bases removed from V and 6 bases from J, the gap between germline ends came to 15 bases. The CDR3 has 14 amino acids. The CDR3, as DNA: TGCGCCAGCAGACCTCCGGACAGCGCCAATGAGCAGTTCTTC. Translation gives CASRPPDSANEQFF. The whole variable domain, filled in from reference TRBV5-1 and TRBJ2-1, reads KAGVTQTPRYLIKTRGQQVTLSCSPISGHRSVSWYQQTPGQGLQFLFEYFSETQRNKGNFPGRFSGRQFSNSRSEMNVSTLELGDSALYLCASRPPDSANEQFFGPGTRLTVL.